The 21 T cell receptor beta chains listed next were all sequenced from one sample in a study of shared clonotypes between healthy human individuals. Sequencing used immunoSEQ multiplex PCR; TCRdb keeps in-frame clones, though not all of them. The sample lists some 1 million clones; about 77% were seen once. What was sequenced was memory CD4+ T cells sorted from blood. Subset here: CD45RA-negative fraction. These receptors were collected from a man between 18 and 29 years old in good health.

With regard to this clone: Its ends do not fully match the called genes, so a read error is possible. The same CDR3 also results from other DNA sequences found in this sample. This chain joins TRBV7-9 and TRBJ2-5, with 11 bases lining up with TRBD2. CDR3 length: 14 amino acids. CDR1 is SEHNR and CDR2 is FQNEAQ in the germline V gene (reference sequence). The CDR3 DNA reads as TGTGCCAGCAGCCTAGCGGGAGGCGGTGAGACCCAGTACTTC. Protein product: CASSLAGGGETQYF. Supplemented by reference TRBV7-9 and TRBJ2-5, the full variable domain reads DTGVSQNPRHKITKRGQNVTFRCDPISEHNRLYWYRQTLGQGPEFLTYFQNEAQLEKSRLLSDRFSAERPKGSFSTLEIQRTEQGDSAMYLCASSLAGGGETQYFGPGTRLLVL.

This chain uses TRBV6-6 with TRBJ2-1; TRBD1 matches at 7 bases. The CDR3 runs 14 residues. Germline CDR1 reads MNHNY; CDR2 reads SVGAGI (reference sequence). J was trimmed by 2 bases and V by 6 bases; bases with no gene match: 4. CDR3: CASRQGGPYNEQFF. Written as DNA, the CDR3 is TGTGCCAGCAGGCAAGGGGGCCCCTACAATGAGCAGTTCTTC.

V is TRBV19 and J is TRBJ1-2, with D hard to call. The length of the CDR3 is 14 residues. Germline lookup yields CDR1 LNHDA and CDR2 SQIVND (reference sequence). Trimming cost V 5 bases and J 8 bases, with 18 bases left between them. This CDR3 is CASSPRVRAEGYTF. The DNA of the CDR3 is TGTGCCAGTAGTCCCCGGGTCCGGGCGGAGGGCTACACCTTC.

This chain joins TRBV7-8 and TRBJ1-2, with 12 bases matching TRBD1. Trimming took 1 base from V and 4 from J; bases not matched to a gene: 7. Looked up from germline, CDR1 is SGHVS and CDR2 is FQNEAQ. This CDR3 region has 17 residues. The CDR3, as DNA: TGTGCCAGCAGCTTAGGGGGGACAGGGGGCGCCAGCTATGGCTACACCTTC. It is translated as CASSLGGTGGASYGYTF. The full variable domain, with the rest looked up from reference TRBV7-8 and TRBJ1-2, is GAGVSQSPRYKVAKRGQDVALRCDPISGHVSLFWYQQALGQGPEFLTYFQNEAQLDKSGLPSDRFFAERPEGSVSTLKIQRTQQEDSAVYLCASSLGGTGGASYGYTFGSGTRLTVV.

This sequence joins TRBV11-2 and TRBJ1-4; D perhaps matches TRBD1 (5 bases). The V gene lost 7 bases and the J gene lost 6 bases, with 18 bases spanning the gap. Germline CDR1 SGHAT, CDR2 FQNNGV. The CDR3 runs to 15 residues. CDR3 amino acids: CASNGGQSGDEKLFF. The CDR3 DNA is TGTGCCAGCAACGGAGGTCAGTCGGGGGATGAAAAACTGTTTTTT. Based on the CDR3 plus reference TRBV11-2 and TRBJ1-4, the full variable domain is EAGVAQSPRYKIIEKRQSVAFWCNPISGHATLYWYQQILGQGPKLLIQFQNNGVVDDSQLPKDRFSAERLKGVDSTLKIQPAKLEDSAVYLCASNGGQSGDEKLFFGSGTQLSVL.

CDR3 amino acids: CASSLSAGDYGYTF. The CDR3 DNA sequence: TGTGCCAGCAGCCTTAGTGCCGGGGACTATGGCTACACCTTC. The chain has TRBV6-5 and TRBJ1-2, with no clear D. V dropped 6 bases and J dropped 3 bases, with 14 bases sitting between them. Germline V CDR1 and CDR2: MNHEY, SVGAGI. The CDR3 totals 14 residues.

This sequence joins TRBV5-1 and TRBJ2-1, with D possibly being TRBD2 (6 bases). This CDR3 spans 15 amino acids. Trimming pared 1 base from V and 5 bases from J, leaving 13 bases between. The germline V gene has CDR1 SGHRS and CDR2 YFSETQ. CDR3 bases: TGCGCCAGCAGCTTGCATAGCGGACTAAACAATGAGCAGTTCTTC. This sequence encodes CASSLHSGLNNEQFF.

This chain connects TRBV7-2 to TRBJ2-5; D might be TRBD1 or TRBD2, each matching 5 bases. Trimming pared 4 bases from V and 4 bases from J, leaving 19 bases between. The germline CDR1 and CDR2 sequences are SGHTA and FQGNSA. CDR3 length equals 16 residues. The CDR3 nucleotides are TGTGCCAGCAGCTATCAGGGAACACCGAGGGCAGAGACCCAGTACTTC. This sequence encodes CASSYQGTPRAETQYF.

V gene TRBV9 combines with J gene TRBJ2-7; D may be TRBD1 (5 bases). V was pared by 2 bases and J by 0 bases, with 12 bases between. There are 15 residues in the CDR3. Looked up from germline, CDR1 is SGDLS and CDR2 is YYNGEE. In DNA, the CDR3 is TGTGCCAGCAGCGTTCTGGACACCCCCTCCTACGAGCAGTACTTC. Protein sequence: CASSVLDTPSYEQYF.

The V and J genes are TRBV7-9 and TRBJ2-5; D ambiguous. The CDR3 extends over 13 amino acids. Germline assignment: CDR1 SEHNR and CDR2 FQNEAQ (reference sequence). Trimming cost V 1 base and J 3 bases, with 6 bases left between them. CDR3 nucleotide sequence: TGTGCCAGCAGCTTAGACAGTAAAGAGACCCAGTACTTC. Protein: CASSLDSKETQYF. Full variable domain (missing parts from reference TRBV7-9 and TRBJ2-5): DTGVSQNPRHKITKRGQNVTFRCDPISEHNRLYWYRQTLGQGPEFLTYFQNEAQLEKSRLLSDRFSAERPKGSFSTLEIQRTEQGDSAMYLCASSLDSKETQYFGPGTRLLVL.

This clone was detected only once. V and J are TRBV19 and TRBJ2-5, with TRBD1 matching over 7 bases. Trimming took 5 bases from V and 4 from J; bases not matched to a gene: 1. Germline V gene data show CDR1 as LNHDA and CDR2 as SQIVND (reference sequence). CDR3 size: 12 residues. The CDR3 sequence is CASSAGGETQYF. CDR3 DNA: TGTGCCAGTAGTGCAGGGGGAGAGACCCAGTACTTC.

The CDR3 sequence is CASSLSGVAGSPLHF. CDR3 DNA: TGTGCCAGCAGTTTATCGGGGGTAGCGGGGTCACCCCTCCACTTT. V is TRBV27 and J is TRBJ1-6; D may be TRBD1 (5 bases). V was clipped by 0 bases and J by 10 bases, with 13 bases between them. Germline lookup yields CDR1 MNHEY and CDR2 SMNVEV (reference sequence). The CDR3 covers 15 residues.

Only one count was recorded for this clone. The chain has TRBV10-3 and TRBJ2-7, with D possibly TRBD1 on 6 matching bases. CDR3 length: 14 amino acids. Trimming took 3 bases from V and 2 from J, leaving 11 bases between them. The germline gives CDR1 ENHRY, CDR2 SYGVKD. This CDR3 is CAISEHGQTYEQYF. The CDR3 DNA is TGTGCCATCAGTGAACATGGACAGACCTACGAGCAGTACTTC.

The chain couples TRBV10-1 to TRBJ1-5; TRBD1 is a possible D gene (5 bases). This CDR3 has 13 residues. The V gene lost 5 bases and the J gene lost 6 bases, with 11 bases spanning the gap. Germline values: CDR1 WNHNN, CDR2 SYGVQD (reference sequence). CDR3 DNA sequence: TGCGCCAGCAGTTTGGATCAGGGTCAGCCCCAGCATTTT. Encoded protein: CASSLDQGQPQHF.

V and J are TRBV11-2 and TRBJ2-7; tentative D call: TRBD1 (6 bases). Between the trimmed V and J ends, which lost 5 bases and 7 bases, there was a span of 12 bases. The germline CDR1 and CDR2 sequences are SGHAT and FQNNGV. The CDR3 length is 12 residues. CDR3 nucleotides: TGTGCCAGCAGCCTCGACAGGAGGGAGCAGTACTTC. Amino acid sequence: CASSLDRREQYF. The variable domain in full, completed from reference TRBV11-2 and TRBJ2-7, reads EAGVAQSPRYKIIEKRQSVAFWCNPISGHATLYWYQQILGQGPKLLIQFQNNGVVDDSQLPKDRFSAERLKGVDSTLKIQPAKLEDSAVYLCASSLDRREQYFGPGTRLTVT.

Only one count was recorded for this clone. The chain is built from TRBV7-9 and TRBJ2-7; D unclear. Between the trimmed V and J ends, which lost 1 base and 5 bases, there was a span of 18 bases. There are 16 residues in the CDR3. Germline V gene sequence: CDR1 SEHNR, CDR2 FQNEAQ (reference sequence). The CDR3 region has the DNA TGTGCCAGCAGCTTAGTCGGCGGTCCTTCTGGGGACGAGCAGTACTTC. It is translated as CASSLVGGPSGDEQYF.

The chain couples TRBV11-3 to TRBJ2-7; possible D gene TRBD2, 5 bases. The CDR3 covers 13 residues. Germline CDR1 is SGHNT and CDR2 is YENEEA. V was cut by 1 base and J by 6 bases, with 10 bases left in between. Here the CDR3 reads CASSLGSSREQYF. In nucleotides, the CDR3 is TGTGCCAGCAGCTTAGGATCTAGCCGCGAGCAGTACTTC. The full variable domain, its missing parts supplied by reference TRBV11-3 and TRBJ2-7, is EAGVVQSPRYKIIEKKQPVAFWCNPISGHNTLYWYLQNLGQGPELLIRYENEEAVDDSQLPKDRFSAERLKGVDSTLKIQPAELGDSAVYLCASSLGSSREQYFGPGTRLTVT.

This clone was seen more than once but under ten times. The V and J genes are TRBV6-1 and TRBJ2-7; 9 bases fit TRBD1. CDR3 size: 15 residues. From germline, CDR1 is MNHNS and CDR2 SASEGT. V was clipped by 4 bases and J by 2 bases; unmatched bases: 6. CDR3 sequence: CASSGMTGGTYEQYF. The CDR3 nucleotides read TGTGCCAGCAGTGGGATGACAGGGGGGACCTACGAGCAGTACTTC.

The V gene is TRBV7-8, the J gene TRBJ2-3, with 9 bases that match TRBD2. Germline V gives CDR1 SGHVS, CDR2 FQNEAQ. The CDR3 is 17 residues long. The V and J ends lost 4 bases and 0 bases, in that order; junction bases with no gene match: 8. The CDR3 region is CASSSWTSATSTDTQYF. The DNA of the CDR3 is TGTGCCAGCAGCTCCTGGACTAGCGCAACTAGCACAGATACGCAGTATTTT.

The chain joins TRBV2 to TRBJ1-3; D unresolved. Trimming stripped 9 bases from V and 0 bases from J, with 6 bases between. In germline, CDR1 is SNHLY, CDR2 FYNNEI. The CDR3 consists of 12 residues. The CDR3 DNA follows: TGTGCCAGTTACTACTCTGGAAACACCATATATTTT. Amino acid sequence: CASYYSGNTIYF.

This chain's CDR3 is CASSRDRDTQYF. The CDR3 DNA follows: TGTGCCAGCAGCCGGGACCGAGATACGCAGTATTTT. The chain joins TRBV11-2 to TRBJ2-3, with D perhaps TRBD1 or TRBD2 (5 bases each). Trimming cost V 5 bases and J 5 bases, with 8 bases left between them. The CDR3 has 12 residues. Germline loops: CDR1 SGHAT, CDR2 FQNNGV. The full variable domain, its missing parts supplied by reference TRBV11-2 and TRBJ2-3, is EAGVAQSPRYKIIEKRQSVAFWCNPISGHATLYWYQQILGQGPKLLIQFQNNGVVDDSQLPKDRFSAERLKGVDSTLKIQPAKLEDSAVYLCASSRDRDTQYFGPGTRLTVL.